Following are 6 T cell receptor beta chains from one sample sequenced in a study of molecular identifiers for immune sequencing clone quantification. MiXCR, run by TCRdb on the PCR reads, gives a single entry per CDR3 protein. The sample yields roughly 630,000 distinct CDR3 sequences, roughly 23% seen once. The sequenced material came from naive CD8+ T cells from blood, with Jurkat cell RNA spiked in. Noted subset: FACS-sorted CD8+CD4-CCR7+CD45RA+ naive T cells. These receptors were taken from a human donor in good health. Some libraries in this study had Jurkat cell RNA spiked in.

This clonotype was seen only a few times. The V gene is TRBV29-1, the J gene TRBJ2-7, with D possibly being TRBD1 (6 bases). The CDR3 is made up of 15 amino acids. Germline V gene data show CDR1 as SQVTM and CDR2 as ANQGSEA. The ends were cut back, 2 bases at V and 0 bases at J, with 14 bases in the middle. Written as DNA, the CDR3 is TGCAGCGTTGAATTGGGGACAACTACCTCCTACGAGCAGTACTTC. Protein product: CSVELGTTTSYEQYF.

This clonotype was observed many times. The rearrangement links TRBV30 to TRBJ1-5; no clear D gene. The V and J ends lost 0 bases and 0 bases respectively, with 3 bases between them. CDR3 size: 13 residues. Germline loops: CDR1 GTSNPN, CDR2 SVGIG (reference sequence). CDR3 protein: CAWSVYSNQPQHF. DNA for the CDR3: TGTGCCTGGAGTGTGTATAGCAATCAGCCCCAGCATTTT.

With respect to this clonotype: A read error may produce the germline difference seen at one junction end. This rearrangement joins TRBV4-3 to TRBJ2-2; 10 positions agree with TRBD2. The germline gives CDR1 LGHNA, CDR2 YSLEER. This CDR3 spans 16 amino acids. DNA for the CDR3: TGCGCCAGCAGAGGACTAGCGGAGGAGAACACCGGGGGGCTGTTTTTT. This codes for CASRGLAEENTGGLFF.

The rearrangement joins TRBV3-1 to TRBJ2-1, with D maybe TRBD2 (6 bases). The CDR3 loop spans 15 amino acids. The germline V and J ends were trimmed by 4 bases and 10 bases, with 20 bases remaining between them. CDR1 is LGHDT, CDR2 YNNKEL, per germline (reference sequence). In DNA form, the CDR3 reads TGTGCCAGCAGCCGGGGGGATCTGCTCCTGGGGGAGCAGTTCTTC. Its protein product is CASSRGDLLLGEQFF.

For the CDR3, the DNA is TGTGCCAGTAGTATAGGGGCCTCGGGAGGGGCCAACGTCCTGACTTTC. This gives the protein CASSIGASGGANVLTF. The chain has TRBV19 and TRBJ2-6; maybe TRBD2 (5 bases). From germline, CDR1 is LNHDA and CDR2 SQIVND (reference sequence). The length of the CDR3 is 16 residues. V was clipped by 1 base and J by 4 bases, with 11 bases between them.

For this clonotype: A single base separates this from a much larger clone, so it may be a read error. The V gene is TRBV12-3 or TRBV12-4, the J gene TRBJ1-1; D is ambiguous. This CDR3 has 14 amino acids. The CDR3 DNA follows: TGTGCCAGCAGTTTAACCCTAAAAGGCACTAAAGCTTTCTTT. It codes for CASSLTLKGTKAFF.